This T cell receptor (beta chain) appears in the sequencing data of a study of blood T cell repertoires in COVID-19 (dated by TCRdb to 2018 to 2020). Study-level background: Samples covering the acute and convalescent phases of COVID-19 were provided by collaborators in the United States, Italy and Spain. The prospective study material was composed of cDNA or gDNA derived from T cells, B-cell-depleted T cells, or PBMCs. Subjects who had been exposed to COVID-19, were actively infected with it, or had recovered from it provided the deeply sampled blood TCRbeta repertoires that made up the dataset. The repertoires were released in a freely available public database meant as a resource for research on the immune response to SARS-CoV-2. Samples were obtained from the ongoing ImmuneRACE study (first 160 participants) and from 1,254 subjects provided by 6 global collaborators. The sample metadata nearly always contained a de-identified subject ID, COVID-19 status, age in years and sex. Where HLA class I and class II types were available, the types were taken from metadata supplied by the sample provider, not from assay-based typing.

A note on this clone: Its antigen is not yet known. Base qualities are missing; no much larger clone stands one base away.

Beyond this particular receptor, the publication reports: Clinical and demographic metadata were provided uncurated, with the amount varying by source and participant.

The immunoSEQ Assay, a bias-controlled multiplex PCR, was used to amplify TCRbeta CDR3 regions from genomic DNA. The authors' pipeline ran thus. The number of nucleated cells in each sample was estimated from the amplification of reference gene primers within the assay. Sequence reads were collapsed and filtered to measure the absolute abundance of every unique TCRbeta CDR3 rearrangement. For each sample, productive Simpson clonality was calculated as the square root of Simpson's diversity index across productive rearrangements. Held by TCRdb, this immuneACCESS table contains in-frame sequences only and omits some clones. Under half of the omission traces to an unresolved V gene where checked; the cause of the rest is unknown. V and J calls and clone size are copied from that table; D and trimming were computed from the DNA. The sample table shows around 150,000 clones, and 65% to 90% are seen once. Roughly 8.6% of the sample is in the top ten clones.

Each collaborating institution followed its own protocols to collect whole blood in K2EDTA tubes. Collaborator samples were shipped for TCRbeta analysis as frozen whole blood, isolated PBMCs, or DNA extracted from either sample type. The CDR3 contains 13 residues, cysteine and phenylalanine counted. The retained sequence is limited to the CDR3, 39 bases, with the frame set at the first base. In the germline V gene, CDR1 corresponds to MNHEY and CDR2 to SVGAGI. Trimmed from V: 6 bases; trimmed from J: 4 bases; junction bases lacking a gene match: 5. Sequenced: peripheral blood. The sequence joins TRBV6-5 to TRBJ1-2, and 7 bases in between align with TRBD1. This sequence was found in a man between 60 and 70 years old with acute or convalescent COVID-19. The encoded CDR3 is CASRSTGVYGYTF. The nucleotides are TGTGCCAGCAGGTCTACAGGGGTCTATGGCTACACCTTC.